Listed below are T cell receptor beta chains from one sample, sequenced in a study of Ad26.COV2.S vaccination and SARS-CoV-2 variants. Method: immunoSEQ multiplex PCR; TCRdb's copy keeps in-frame clones and lacks some. The sample consists of 200,000 to 250,000 clones, roughly 90% of them appearing once. This sample comprised peripheral blood, obtained in a trial of Ad26.COV2.S vaccine versus placebo. The receptor set was obtained from a person aged 18-60 years who received the Ad26.COV2.S COVID-19 vaccine or a placebo. Each CDR3 is given with its conserved first and last residue. A D gene is named only where the DNA matches it firmly. Size is stated for part of the rows, as once, few or many counts, or as a class when the clone is expanded.

j_call: TRBJ2-3
d_call: TRBD1
v_call: TRBV6-2/TRBV6-3
clone_size: many
cdr3_aa: CASSISPGQGSDTQYF
cdr3_nt: TGTGCCAGCAGTATTTCCCCGGGACAGGGATCAGATACGCAGTATTTT

j_call: TRBJ2-1
d_call: NA
v_call: TRBV9
clone_size: NA
cdr3_aa: CASSSDGFNEQFF
cdr3_nt: TGTGCCAGCAGCTCTGACGGGTTTAATGAGCAGTTCTTC

j_call: TRBJ2-7
d_call: NA
v_call: TRBV11-2
clone_size: NA
cdr3_aa: CASSSDSSYEQYF
cdr3_nt: TGTGCCAGCAGCTCGGACAGCTCCTACGAGCAGTACTTC

j_call: TRBJ2-5
d_call: TRBD2
v_call: TRBV28
clone_size: once
cdr3_aa: CASSSLAARPETQYF
cdr3_nt: TGTGCCAGCAGTTCCCTAGCGGCCAGACCCGAGACCCAGTACTTC

j_call: TRBJ2-2
d_call: TRBD1
v_call: TRBV11-3
clone_size: NA
cdr3_aa: CASSLARGRGTGELFF
cdr3_nt: TGTGCCAGCAGCTTAGCTAGGGGGCGCGGCACCGGGGAGCTGTTTTTT

j_call: TRBJ1-1
d_call: TRBD1
v_call: TRBV7-6
clone_size: NA
cdr3_aa: CASKRTGVTEAFF
cdr3_nt: TGTGCCAGCAAACGGACAGGGGTGACTGAAGCTTTCTTT

j_call: TRBJ2-7
d_call: NA
v_call: TRBV5-4
clone_size: NA
cdr3_aa: CASSLDVHEQYF
cdr3_nt: TGTGCCAGCAGCTTGGATGTCCACGAGCAGTACTTC

j_call: TRBJ1-2
d_call: NA
v_call: TRBV10-3
clone_size: NA
cdr3_aa: CAISESSPYGYTF
cdr3_nt: TGTGCCATCAGTGAGTCGAGTCCATATGGCTACACCTTC

j_call: TRBJ1-2
d_call: NA
v_call: TRBV10-1
clone_size: NA
cdr3_aa: CASSEGPSYGYTF
cdr3_nt: TGCGCCAGCAGTGAGGGGCCATCCTATGGCTACACCTTC

j_call: TRBJ2-1
d_call: NA
v_call: TRBV29-1
clone_size: NA
cdr3_aa: CSVEDSLLGNEQFF
cdr3_nt: TGCAGCGTTGAAGACTCGCTACTCGGCAATGAGCAGTTCTTC

j_call: TRBJ2-3
d_call: NA
v_call: TRBV10-3
clone_size: NA
cdr3_aa: CAISDMVSTDTQYF
cdr3_nt: TGTGCCATCAGTGATATGGTGAGCACAGATACGCAGTATTTT

j_call: TRBJ2-7
d_call: NA
v_call: TRBV6-2/TRBV6-3
clone_size: NA
cdr3_aa: CASSYNRIYEQYF
cdr3_nt: TGTGCCAGCAGTTATAACCGCATCTACGAGCAGTACTTC

j_call: TRBJ2-7
d_call: TRBD2
v_call: TRBV6-2/TRBV6-3
clone_size: NA
cdr3_aa: CASSYSASGGYEQYF
cdr3_nt: TGTGCCAGCAGTTACTCGGCTAGCGGGGGCTACGAGCAGTACTTC

j_call: TRBJ1-2
d_call: NA
v_call: TRBV6-5
clone_size: NA
cdr3_aa: CASSSNRQGRLGGYTF
cdr3_nt: TGTGCCAGCAGTTCAAACCGGCAGGGGCGTCTAGGAGGCTACACCTTC

j_call: TRBJ1-5
d_call: NA
v_call: TRBV7-5
clone_size: NA
cdr3_aa: CARSPWDRVFGSNQPQHF
cdr3_nt: TGTGCCAGAAGCCCCTGGGACAGGGTTTTTGGTAGCAATCAGCCCCAGCATTTT

j_call: TRBJ2-1
d_call: TRBD1
v_call: TRBV18
clone_size: NA
cdr3_aa: CASSPLGTGDYNEQFF
cdr3_nt: TGTGCCAGCTCACCACTAGGGACAGGGGACTACAATGAGCAGTTCTTC

j_call: TRBJ1-5
d_call: NA
v_call: TRBV2
clone_size: NA
cdr3_aa: CASMRYSNQPQHF
cdr3_nt: TGTGCCAGCATGAGGTATAGCAATCAGCCCCAGCATTTT

j_call: TRBJ1-2
d_call: NA
v_call: TRBV5-8
clone_size: NA
cdr3_aa: CASKYNYGYTF
cdr3_nt: TGTGCCAGCAAATATAACTATGGCTACACCTTC

j_call: TRBJ2-1
d_call: NA
v_call: TRBV5-1
clone_size: NA
cdr3_aa: CASRDLRATVGNEQFF
cdr3_nt: TGCGCCAGCAGGGACCTCCGGGCTACGGTGGGGAATGAGCAGTTCTTC

j_call: TRBJ1-4
d_call: NA
v_call: TRBV5-1
clone_size: NA
cdr3_aa: CASSLADSTNEKLFF
cdr3_nt: TGCGCCAGCAGCTTGGCGGACAGCACTAATGAAAAACTGTTTTTT

j_call: TRBJ2-1
d_call: NA
v_call: TRBV7-6
clone_size: NA
cdr3_aa: CASSLAGAGYNEQFF
cdr3_nt: TGTGCCAGCAGCTTAGCAGGGGCTGGGTACAATGAGCAGTTCTTC

j_call: TRBJ2-5
d_call: NA
v_call: TRBV11-2
clone_size: NA
cdr3_aa: CASSLGPTYQETQYF
cdr3_nt: TGTGCCAGCAGCCTGGGACCCACCTATCAAGAGACCCAGTACTTC

j_call: TRBJ2-3
d_call: NA
v_call: TRBV18
clone_size: NA
cdr3_aa: CASSFLPDTQYF
cdr3_nt: TGTGCCAGCTCCTTTCTCCCAGATACGCAGTATTTT

j_call: TRBJ1-1
d_call: NA
v_call: TRBV7-2
clone_size: NA
cdr3_aa: CASSLVDRSLGSAFF
cdr3_nt: TGTGCCAGCAGCTTAGTTGACAGGAGTCTGGGTTCAGCTTTCTTT

j_call: TRBJ1-2
d_call: TRBD1
v_call: TRBV19
clone_size: few
cdr3_aa: CASSMVRDSHYGYTF
cdr3_nt: TGTGCCAGTAGTATGGTCAGGGACAGCCACTATGGCTACACCTTC

j_call: TRBJ2-5
d_call: TRBD1
v_call: TRBV6-5
clone_size: NA
cdr3_aa: CASSYLRQGQETQYF
cdr3_nt: TGTGCCAGCAGTTACCTCAGACAGGGCCAAGAGACCCAGTACTTC

j_call: TRBJ1-3
d_call: TRBD1
v_call: TRBV2
clone_size: NA
cdr3_aa: CASSAEGGDRYSGNTIYF
cdr3_nt: TGTGCCAGCAGTGCCGAGGGGGGGGACAGGTACTCTGGAAACACCATATATTTT

j_call: TRBJ2-1
d_call: TRBD2
v_call: TRBV2
clone_size: NA
cdr3_aa: CASIGLAGGYNEQFF
cdr3_nt: TGTGCCAGCATCGGACTAGCGGGAGGGTATAATGAGCAGTTCTTC